A single sample gave rise to the 16 T cell receptor beta chains below, sequenced in a study of blood T cells in healthy people across ages. With a J-beta primer mix and a sample-barcoded 5' primer, a second PCR ran about 6 to 11 cycles. TCRdb processed the 5' RACE reads anew with MiXCR; each CDR3 protein has one entry. Of roughly 680,000 distinct CDR3 sequences in the sample, more than 20% were seen once. Material for sequencing was blood. The receptor source for this set is a man between 65 and 79 years old in good health.

Concerning this clonotype itself: Likely a read error: the CDR3 ends without its conserved phenylalanine or tryptophan. The J gene is TRBJ2-5, the V gene TRBV20-1; the match to TRBD1 covers 7 bases. The CDR3 extends over 15 amino acids. Germline assignment: CDR1 DFQATT and CDR2 SNEGSKA (reference sequence). V lost 0 bases, J lost 11 bases, and 15 bases stayed unmatched. The CDR3 here is CSARDQGTDPREQYV. The DNA for the CDR3 is TGCAGTGCTAGAGATCAAGGGACAGACCCTAGGGAGCAGTACGTC.

This rearrangement joins TRBV28 to TRBJ2-3; tentative D call: TRBD2 (7 bases). V was cut by 6 bases and J by 2 bases, with 21 bases left in between. The CDR3 extends over 17 amino acids. Germline loops: CDR1 MDHEN, CDR2 SYDVKM. The CDR3 DNA sequence: TGTGCCAGCAGAATGGGGGGGGCGGTAGCCCACACAGATACGCAGTATTTT. Translated: CASRMGGAVAHTDTQYF.

The chain couples TRBV6-6 to TRBJ2-5, with D tentatively TRBD1 (6 bases). Trimming left V 6 bases short and J 1 base short, with 15 bases between. From germline, CDR1 is MNHNY and CDR2 SVGAGI (reference sequence). CDR3 length: 15 residues. This CDR3 reads CASSQLGTRQETQYF. The CDR3 coding sequence is TGTGCCAGCAGCCAGCTCGGGACACGCCAAGAGACCCAGTACTTC.

This clonotype has a handful of counts. J is TRBJ2-1 and V is TRBV5-1; 8 positions agree with TRBD1. The CDR3 has 15 amino acids. Per the germline V gene, CDR1 is SGHRS and CDR2 is YFSETQ. The V segment lost 6 bases and the J segment 3 bases; nucleotides outside the gene matches: 8. The CDR3 loop is CASKKTGENYNEQFF. For the CDR3, the DNA is TGCGCCAGCAAAAAGACAGGGGAAAACTACAATGAGCAGTTCTTC.

The rearrangement uses TRBV2 and TRBJ1-1; D is perhaps TRBD1 (5 bases). Trimming stripped 8 bases from V and 2 bases from J, with 15 bases between. The CDR3 totals 14 residues. The V gene's germline CDR1 is SNHLY and CDR2 FYNNEI. The CDR3 bases are TGTGCCAGCCGCGGGGCCGGGGACAACACTGAAGCTTTCTTT. Its translation: CASRGAGDNTEAFF.

This clonotype was counted between two and nine times. The CDR3 sequence: CSVTGPSGNTIYF. The CDR3 region has the DNA TGCAGCGTGACAGGGCCCTCTGGAAACACCATATATTTT. The J gene is TRBJ1-3, the V gene TRBV29-1; 7 nucleotides line up with TRBD1. CDR1 and CDR2 from the germline V gene are SQVTM and ANQGSEA. This CDR3 spans 13 amino acids. V gave up 6 bases and J gave up 0 bases; unmatched junction bases: 2.

The chain joins TRBV24-1 to TRBJ2-6; D unclear. This CDR3 comprises 15 residues. V was cut by 5 bases and J by 0 bases, with 7 bases left in between. CDR1 and CDR2 (germline): KGHDR, SFDVKD. The CDR3 region is CATSGKFSGANVLTF. The CDR3 bases are TGTGCCACCAGTGGGAAGTTCTCTGGGGCCAACGTCCTGACTTTC.

The rearrangement links TRBV20-1 to TRBJ2-1, with 8 bases identical to TRBD1. In germline, CDR1 is DFQATT, CDR2 SNEGSKA (reference sequence). V lost 3 bases, J lost 3 bases, and 10 bases stayed unmatched. The CDR3 runs 16 residues. CDR3 residues: CSASEDRAKYYNEQFF. The CDR3 DNA follows: TGCAGTGCTAGTGAGGACAGGGCTAAATACTACAATGAGCAGTTCTTC.

The chain recombines TRBV12-3 or TRBV12-4 with TRBJ1-2; the D is unclear. The V and J ends lost 2 bases and 8 bases respectively, with 21 bases between them. The CDR3 length is 16 residues. The CDR3 nucleotides are TGTGCCAGCAGTTTAAAGAGGCCAACCCCTGGGAGAGGCTACACCTTC. Residues: CASSLKRPTPGRGYTF.

The chain combines TRBV6-2 or TRBV6-3 with TRBJ2-4; D gene uncertain. Germline values: CDR1 MNHEY, CDR2 SVGEGT. The CDR3 covers 14 residues. Trimming removed 6 bases at V and 3 bases at J, with 12 bases between. The CDR3 is CASSRLPNKNIQYF. The CDR3 coding sequence is TGTGCCAGCAGCAGACTTCCGAACAAAAACATTCAGTACTTC.

The chain combines TRBV7-2 with TRBJ2-1; D not certain. Looked up from germline, CDR1 is SGHTA and CDR2 is FQGNSA. CDR3 size: 15 residues. Trimming took 3 bases from V and 0 from J, leaving 9 bases between them. CDR3 sequence (DNA): TGTGCCAGCAGCTTTCAGGCGAGCTCCTACAATGAGCAGTTCTTC. Translated: CASSFQASSYNEQFF.

This clonotype occurred a few times. This chain joins TRBV12-3 or TRBV12-4 and TRBJ1-2, with D unresolved. Deletions cut 2 bases from V and 4 bases from J, with 8 bases between. This CDR3 region has 13 residues. The CDR3 DNA is TGTGCCAGCAGTTTACGGCAGAGCTATGGCTACACCTTC. Protein sequence: CASSLRQSYGYTF.

The V and J genes are TRBV5-1 and TRBJ2-2; the match to TRBD2 covers 9 bases. V was clipped by 0 bases and J by 4 bases; unmatched bases: 4. This CDR3 has 16 residues. Germline assignment: CDR1 SGHRS and CDR2 YFSETQ. CDR3 nucleotides: TGCGCCAGCAGCTTGGGGCTAGCGGGACCCACCGGGGAGCTGTTTTTT. This encodes CASSLGLAGPTGELFF.

Comments on this clonotype: This may be a read error: a much more frequent sequence differs by one nucleotide. This chain joins TRBV6-5 and TRBJ2-7, with 8 bases that match TRBD2. CDR3 size: 15 residues. Germline V gives CDR1 MNHEY, CDR2 SVGAGI. J gave up 2 bases and V 5 bases, and 8 bases lay outside the gene matches. The CDR3: CASSTGLDSPYEQYF. CDR3 in DNA: TGTGCCAGCAGTACGGGACTAGATTCCCCCTACGAGCAGTACTTC.

This clonotype was seen a few times. At one boundary the junction diverges from the germline segment, which might be a read error. The chain employs TRBV27 and TRBJ1-5; 8 bases map to TRBD1. The CDR3 loop spans 14 amino acids. Germline CDR1 and CDR2: MNHEY and SMNVEV (reference sequence). DNA for the CDR3: TGCGCCAGCAGCACTGGACAGGGTAATCAGCCCCAGCATTTT. It codes for CASSTGQGNQPQHF.

This clonotype has only a few counts. This sequence joins TRBV20-1 and TRBJ2-3; 8 bases fit TRBD1. The ends lost 5 bases at V and 0 bases at J; junction bases unmatched: 1. The CDR3 length is 13 residues. Germline V gives CDR1 DFQATT, CDR2 SNEGSKA (reference sequence). CDR3 sequence reads: CSAPGGSTDTQYF. The DNA for the CDR3 is TGCAGTGCTCCAGGGGGCAGCACAGATACGCAGTATTTT.